In this sample, the clone carrying this TCR beta chain turned up a few times. Its antigen is as yet unknown. This specimen belongs to a study of T cells after yellow fever vaccination. Whole-study findings and limits: Most primary-vaccination clones recurred post-booster (just under 98% CD4, 88% CD8). CD4 and CD8 compartments shared a small share of clonotypes, likely from convergent recombination. Abundant contaminating clonotypes from the bulk population could appear in FACS-sorted repertoires.

Generation of TCR cDNA used 5'RACE template switching (which added a universal primer site and UMIs). Using its own MiXCR run on the 5' RACE reads, TCRdb lists one record per CDR3 protein. The sample has about 320,000 distinct CDR3 sequences, around 6.8% seen once. CDR3 length: 12 amino acids. Trimming pared 1 base from V and 6 bases from J, leaving 5 bases between. CDR1 and CDR2 (germline): LNHNV, YYDKDF (reference sequence). The chain uses TRBV15 and TRBJ2-3; D not certain. This clonotype originated in a man aged 18 to 30 who received the YFV17D yellow fever vaccine. Sequencing was performed on PBMCs, taken about 49 days after the first yellow fever vaccination. The DNA of the CDR3 is TGTGCCACCAGCAGAGCGGACGATACGCAGTATTTT. It is translated as CATSRADDTQYF.